This passage covers 10 T cell receptor beta chains from one sample sequenced in a study of blood T cell repertoires in COVID-19. The data were produced by immunoSEQ multiplex PCR, yet TCRdb's version contains in-frame clones alone and is incomplete. The sample holds about 230,000 clones, more than 75% seen once. The sample was peripheral blood. These receptors were taken from a man over 45 with COVID-19, enrolled during active disease.

The chain carries TRBV7-2 and TRBJ2-7; 10 positions agree with TRBD1. Germline V lookup: CDR1 SGHTA, CDR2 FQGNSA. This CDR3 has 15 amino acids. V shed 5 bases and J 2 bases; nucleotides not matched to a gene: 6. CDR3 DNA: TGTGCCAGCAGCCCGAGGACAGGGGGTCCCTACGAGCAGTACTTC. Translation gives CASSPRTGGPYEQYF.

This clone has more than one count but fewer than ten. The chain employs TRBV6-5 and TRBJ2-2; D perhaps matches TRBD2 (5 bases). CDR3 size: 15 residues. The germline CDR1 and CDR2 sequences are MNHEY and SVGAGI. The ends were cut back, 5 bases at V and 0 bases at J, with 10 bases in the middle. The CDR3 sequence: CASSRGRPNTGELFF. Written as DNA, the CDR3 is TGTGCCAGCAGTCGCGGGCGCCCGAACACCGGGGAGCTGTTTTTT.

This chain joins TRBV7-9 and TRBJ2-7, with 7 bases identical to TRBD1. Germline CDR1 is SEHNR and CDR2 is FQNEAQ (reference sequence). V shed 6 bases and J 3 bases; nucleotides not matched to a gene: 5. The CDR3 spans 13 residues. CDR3 coding DNA: TGTGCCAGCAGGGACCGACAGGGCTACGAGCAGTACTTC. Encoded protein: CASRDRQGYEQYF.

This chain uses TRBV12-3 or TRBV12-4 with TRBJ2-1, with unresolved D. V lost 5 bases and J 1 base, leaving 6 bases between the germline ends. The CDR3 spans 13 residues. The CDR3 region is CASSPQSYNEQFF. The CDR3 DNA follows: TGTGCCAGCAGTCCCCAATCCTACAATGAGCAGTTCTTC.

V usage is TRBV5-6 and J usage is TRBJ1-5, with D possibly being TRBD1 (6 bases). V shed 4 bases and J shed 6 bases, with 11 bases lying between them. There are 13 residues in the CDR3. Germline loops: CDR1 SGHDT, CDR2 YYEEEE. The CDR3 loop is CASSVTGAQPQHF. The CDR3 region has the DNA TGTGCCAGCAGCGTGACAGGAGCTCAGCCCCAGCATTTT.

The chain links TRBV19 to TRBJ2-3; tentatively, D is TRBD2 (6 bases). CDR1 LNHDA and CDR2 SQIVND come from the germline V gene (reference sequence). V was clipped by 4 bases and J by 0 bases, with 8 bases between them. The CDR3 loop spans 14 amino acids. DNA for the CDR3: TGTGCCAGTAGTAAGCGGGCTAGCACAGATACGCAGTATTTT. It encodes CASSKRASTDTQYF.

The gene calls are TRBV7-2 and TRBJ2-1; D remains unclear. The CDR3 runs 13 residues. V was cut by 2 bases and J by 8 bases, with 10 bases left in between. Germline values: CDR1 SGHTA, CDR2 FQGNSA. The CDR3 protein is CASSLSPKDEQFF. The DNA for the CDR3 is TGTGCCAGCAGCTTATCGCCTAAAGATGAGCAGTTCTTC.

This rearrangement joins TRBV7-7 to TRBJ1-3, with D maybe TRBD1 (5 bases). Germline-derived CDR1 and CDR2 are SSHAT and FNYEAQ (reference sequence). Trimming took 5 bases from V and 2 from J, leaving 13 bases between them. This CDR3 has 15 residues. CDR3 region: CASSPGRDAGNTIYF. The CDR3 DNA reads TGTGCCAGCAGCCCCGGGCGGGACGCTGGAAACACCATATATTTT. Variable domain in full (rest from reference TRBV7-7 and TRBJ1-3): GAGVSQSPRYKVTKRGQDVTLRCDPISSHATLYWYQQALGQGPEFLTYFNYEAQPDKSGLPSDRFSAERPEGSISTLTIQRTEQRDSAMYRCASSPGRDAGNTIYFGEGSWLTVV.

The chain joins TRBV9 to TRBJ2-1; 10 bases agree with TRBD2. Germline CDR1 and CDR2: SGDLS and YYNGEE. V lost 0 bases and J lost 5; bases outside the gene matches: 5. This CDR3 is built from 16 residues. CDR3 in amino acids: CASSVASGGAHNEQFF. DNA of the CDR3: TGTGCCAGCAGCGTAGCAAGCGGGGGGGCCCACAATGAGCAGTTCTTC.

On this clone itself: Other DNA sequences within the sample encode an identical CDR3. V gene TRBV19 combines with J gene TRBJ1-5; 11 positions match TRBD1. The CDR3 sequence is 14 residues long. After removal of 5 bases from V and 6 bases from J, the junction contained 3 bases not matched to a gene. CDR1 is LNHDA and CDR2 is SQIVND in the germline V gene (reference sequence). The CDR3 nucleotides are TGTGCCAGTAGTGGGACAGGGGGTGGTCAGCCCCAGCATTTT. Its translation is CASSGTGGGQPQHF.